These T cell receptor beta chains were read from a single sample in a study of T cells in narcolepsy. The data were produced by immunoSEQ multiplex PCR, yet TCRdb's version contains in-frame clones alone and is incomplete. The sample records about 32,000 clones, 65% to 85% being singletons. Sequences were obtained from memory (CD45RA-) CD4+ T cells from blood. The origin of the receptors is a human donor in good health. Both conserved end residues are part of each CDR3. Fields, in order: J gene, D gene, clone size, V gene, CDR3 length, CDR3 protein, CDR3 DNA. D genes are given only for firm matches. Size is stated for part of the rows, as once, few or many counts, or as a class when the clone is expanded.

>TRBJ1-2|TRBD1|.|TRBV4-2|16
CASSPSRGTGTYGYTF
TGTGCCAGCAGCCCCTCGAGGGGGACAGGGACCTATGGCTACACCTTC
>TRBJ2-7|TRBD1|once|TRBV5-5|14
CASSTGTVSYEQYF
TGTGCCAGCAGCACCGGGACAGTGTCCTACGAGCAGTACTTC
>TRBJ1-3|.|.|TRBV7-8|15
CASSSPSRSGNTIYF
TGTGCCAGCAGCTCCCCATCCCGATCTGGAAACACCATATATTTT
>TRBJ1-1|.|.|TRBV5-5|16
CASSLFPQTGNTEAFF
TGTGCCAGCAGCTTGTTTCCCCAGACAGGGAACACTGAAGCTTTCTTT
>TRBJ2-1|.|.|TRBV7-7|16
CASSLAPQPGYNEQFF
TGTGCCAGCAGCTTAGCGCCACAGCCTGGGTACAATGAGCAGTTCTTC
>TRBJ2-2|TRBD2|.|TRBV5-4|17
CASSLEASGTNTGELFF
TGTGCCAGCAGCTTGGAGGCTAGCGGGACAAACACCGGGGAGCTGTTTTTT
>TRBJ2-3|.|.|TRBV2|13
CASSVQHRDTQYF
TGTGCCAGCAGTGTACAGCATCGAGATACGCAGTATTTT
>TRBJ2-5|.|.|TRBV7-6|13
CASSPTDQETQYF
TGTGCCAGCTCCCCGACAGACCAAGAGACCCAGTACTTC
>TRBJ2-5|TRBD2|.|TRBV7-2|16
CATSQGGGRIMETQYF
TGTGCCACCTCGCAAGGAGGCGGGAGGATTATGGAGACCCAGTACTTC
>TRBJ1-5|TRBD1|.|TRBV6-5|15
CASSGTGSGNQPQHF
TGTGCCAGCAGTGGGACAGGGTCCGGCAATCAGCCCCAGCATTTT
>TRBJ2-7|TRBD1|.|TRBV7-8|18
CASSPRTLGTASSYEQYF
TGTGCCAGCAGCCCACGGACCCTTGGGACAGCCAGCTCCTACGAGCAGTACTTC
>TRBJ2-2|.|.|TRBV6-5|13
CASRELSAGELFF
TGTGCCAGCAGGGAGTTATCGGCCGGGGAGCTGTTTTTT
>TRBJ2-7|.|.|TRBV28|17
CASSLSRRLDTSYEQYF
TGTGCCAGCAGTTTAAGCCGGAGGTTGGACACCTCCTACGAGCAGTACTTC
>TRBJ1-2|TRBD1|once|TRBV4-1|16
CASSQELTGAMYGYTF
TGCGCCAGCAGCCAGGAACTTACAGGGGCGATGTATGGCTACACCTTC
>TRBJ2-5|.|.|TRBV6-1|10
CASRTRTQYF
TGTGCCAGCAGGACTAGAACCCAGTACTTC
>TRBJ1-1|.|.|TRBV5-5|13
CASRIGDRSEAFF
TGTGCCAGCAGAATCGGTGACAGGTCTGAAGCTTTCTTT
>TRBJ1-2|TRBD1|.|TRBV30|13
CAWRGRGENGYTF
TGTGCCTGGAGGGGCAGGGGGGAGAATGGCTACACCTTC
>TRBJ2-3|.|once|TRBV25-1|18
CASSIRGSSETSTDTQYF
TGTGCCAGCAGTATCCGTGGGTCTAGCGAAACTAGCACAGATACGCAGTATTTT
>TRBJ2-2|.|.|TRBV6-1|13
CASSDSWTGELFF
TGTGCCAGCAGTGACAGTTGGACCGGGGAGCTGTTTTTT
>TRBJ1-1|.|.|TRBV6-1|13
CASSESLPGGAFF
TGTGCCAGCAGTGAGAGCCTACCCGGGGGAGCTTTCTTT
>TRBJ2-7|.|.|TRBV18|16
CASSPTQTQSSYEQYF
TGTGCCAGCTCACCCACCCAGACTCAAAGCTCCTACGAGCAGTACTTC
>TRBJ2-3|TRBD2|.|TRBV10-3|17
CAIQKPNAGVGSDTQYF
TGTGCCATACAAAAGCCGAATGCGGGAGTTGGGTCAGATACGCAGTATTTT
>TRBJ1-1|TRBD1|.|TRBV19|15
CATSSTGPRNTEAFF
TGTGCCACCTCCTCGACAGGGCCTAGGAACACTGAAGCTTTCTTT
>TRBJ2-7|.|.|TRBV30|14
CAWRSGTGTYEQYF
TGTGCCTGGAGGTCCGGGACCGGAACCTACGAGCAGTACTTC
>TRBJ1-2|TRBD1|.|TRBV7-9|18
CASSLRTGTGKANYGYTF
TGTGCCAGCAGCCTGCGAACCGGGACAGGGAAAGCTAACTATGGCTACACCTTC
>TRBJ1-2|TRBD1|.|TRBV7-9|14
CASSPAGTGGLWAF
TGTGCCAGCAGCCCAGCTGGGACAGGCGGCCTTTGGGCCTTC
>TRBJ2-3|.|.|TRBV19|15
CASGAGQTSTDTQYF
TGTGCCAGTGGGGCAGGGCAAACTAGCACAGATACGCAGTATTTT
>TRBJ1-4|.|.|TRBV18|16
CASSPGGGATNEKLFF
TGTGCCAGCTCGCCGGGTGGTGGTGCAACTAATGAAAAACTGTTTTTT
>TRBJ2-7|TRBD1|.|TRBV19|15
CASSRRDRGINEQYF
TGTGCCAGTAGTAGACGGGACAGGGGGATCAACGAGCAGTACTTC
>TRBJ2-7|TRBD1|once|TRBV7-2|14
CASSKGQTTYEQYF
TGTGCCAGCAGCAAGGGACAGACAACCTACGAGCAGTACTTC
>TRBJ1-1|.|once|TRBV2|15
CASSEDVTTNTEAFF
TGTGCCAGCAGCGAGGACGTTACGACCAACACTGAAGCTTTCTTT
>TRBJ1-2|.|once|TRBV7-9|16
CASSLGRWTGNYGYTF
TGTGCCAGCAGCTTGGGCCGGTGGACGGGAAACTATGGCTACACCTTC
>TRBJ2-7|TRBD2|once|TRBV2|15
CASSEAPSGNSEQYF
TGTGCCAGCAGTGAAGCACCTAGCGGGAATTCCGAGCAGTACTTC
>TRBJ1-5|TRBD1|few|TRBV6-1|14
CASSRTGASQPQHF
TGTGCCAGCAGTCGGACAGGGGCGTCACAGCCCCAGCATTTT
>TRBJ1-3|.|few|TRBV6-6|16
CASRKGLSTEGNTIYF
TGTGCCAGCAGGAAAGGACTCTCGACTGAGGGAAACACCATATATTTT
>TRBJ2-5|TRBD1|.|TRBV27|16
CASSLRQGSTLGAQYF
TGTGCCAGCAGTCTACGACAGGGGTCTACCTTGGGAGCGCAGTACTTC
>TRBJ1-1|TRBD1|.|TRBV11-2|14
CASSPQGGVTEAFF
TGTGCCAGCAGCCCGCAGGGGGGGGTAACTGAAGCTTTCTTT
>TRBJ2-7|TRBD2|.|TRBV4-1|16
CASSQHTSGRAYEQYF
TGCGCCAGCAGCCAGCATACTAGCGGGAGGGCCTACGAGCAGTACTTC
>TRBJ1-1|.|.|TRBV30|15
CAWSAYSGVNTEAFF
TGTGCCTGGAGTGCCTACTCGGGGGTTAACACTGAAGCTTTCTTT
>TRBJ2-1|TRBD2|.|TRBV5-1|15
CASSPGLASYNEQFF
TGCGCCAGCAGCCCGGGACTAGCGTCCTACAATGAGCAGTTCTTC
>TRBJ2-7|TRBD2|.|TRBV19|14
CASSITGGSGEQYF
TGTGCCAGTAGTATCACTGGCGGGAGTGGGGAGCAGTACTTC
>TRBJ2-1|TRBD2|.|TRBV5-4|15
CASSLPLAGPQEQFF
TGTGCCAGCAGCTTGCCACTAGCGGGCCCCCAGGAGCAGTTCTTC